Listed below are T cell receptor beta chains from one sample, sequenced in a study of T cell repertoires in cytomegalovirus infection. TCRdb redid the calling of the reads with MiXCR, one entry per CDR3 protein. The profile shows 75,000 to 100,000 distinct CDR3 sequences, about 29% of them singletons. Antigens for these TCRs are unknown. This sample comprised CD8+ T cells from cultured PBMCs, obtained from culture after CMV antigen stimulation. These receptors all stem from a human donor in good health (CMV status not recorded). Some clones in this sample may be carry-over from other donors' samples. Both conserved end residues are part of each CDR3. The D gene is left open where the match is weak. Clone size is given for some rows only: seen once, a few or many times, or a class if the clone is expanded.

clone_size: -
d_call: TRBD1
v_call: TRBV28
j_call: TRBJ2-3
cdr3_nt: TGTGCCAGCAGCCATCTGAAAACAGGGGGCGTTATGGATACGCAGTATTTT
cdr3_aa: CASSHLKTGGVMDTQYF

clone_size: few
d_call: -
v_call: TRBV6-4
j_call: TRBJ2-2
cdr3_nt: TGTGCCAGCAGCGCAGGCCGGGAATCCGGGGAGCTGTTTTTT
cdr3_aa: CASSAGRESGELFF

clone_size: -
d_call: TRBD1
v_call: TRBV15
j_call: TRBJ1-1
cdr3_nt: TGTGCCACCAGCAGCCTGGGACAGATCATGAACACTGAAGCTTTCTTT
cdr3_aa: CATSSLGQIMNTEAFF

clone_size: -
d_call: TRBD2
v_call: TRBV4-1
j_call: TRBJ2-2
cdr3_nt: TGCGCCAGCAGCCAAGTACCAGCGGGGGACACCGGGGAGCTGTTTTTT
cdr3_aa: CASSQVPAGDTGELFF

clone_size: -
d_call: TRBD2
v_call: TRBV9
j_call: TRBJ2-7
cdr3_nt: TGTGCCAGCAGCGTGGGGACTAGCGGGGCGGGCTCCTACGAGCAGTACTTC
cdr3_aa: CASSVGTSGAGSYEQYF

clone_size: -
d_call: TRBD2
v_call: TRBV4-2
j_call: TRBJ2-1
cdr3_nt: TGTGCCAGCAGCCAGCAACTAGCGGGGGGGGAGAATGAGCAGTTCTTC
cdr3_aa: CASSQQLAGGENEQFF

clone_size: many
d_call: -
v_call: TRBV6-6
j_call: TRBJ2-6
cdr3_nt: TGTGCCACCTCTGGGGCCAACGTCCTGACTTTC
cdr3_aa: CATSGANVLTF

clone_size: few
d_call: TRBD1
v_call: TRBV7-8
j_call: TRBJ2-7
cdr3_nt: TGTGCCAGCAGCTTCAACAGGGGAACCTACGAGCAGTACTTC
cdr3_aa: CASSFNRGTYEQYF

clone_size: many
d_call: -
v_call: TRBV6-6
j_call: TRBJ1-3
cdr3_nt: TGTGCCAGCAGGACACCCACTTTTGGCCGGGGAACTGGAAACACCATATATTTT
cdr3_aa: CASRTPTFGRGTGNTIYF

clone_size: -
d_call: TRBD2
v_call: TRBV19
j_call: TRBJ2-7
cdr3_nt: TGTGCCAGTAGTATTGCGACTAGCAGCGAGCAGTACTTC
cdr3_aa: CASSIATSSEQYF

clone_size: many
d_call: TRBD2
v_call: TRBV7-2
j_call: TRBJ2-1
cdr3_nt: TGTGCCAGCAGCTTATTTGGGGGGGGCTCCTACAATGAGCAGTTCTTC
cdr3_aa: CASSLFGGGSYNEQFF

clone_size: -
d_call: TRBD2
v_call: TRBV6-6
j_call: TRBJ2-3
cdr3_nt: TGTGCCAGCGGGGGACTAGCGTTTACAGATACGCAGTATTTT
cdr3_aa: CASGGLAFTDTQYF

clone_size: -
d_call: -
v_call: TRBV27
j_call: TRBJ2-1
cdr3_nt: TGTGCCAGCAGTTTCTCGGGGTACAATGAGCAGTTCTTC
cdr3_aa: CASSFSGYNEQFF

clone_size: -
d_call: -
v_call: TRBV27
j_call: TRBJ2-3
cdr3_nt: TGTGCCAGCATGGGGTTAATGGATACGCAGTATTTT
cdr3_aa: CASMGLMDTQYF

clone_size: -
d_call: -
v_call: TRBV7-2
j_call: TRBJ1-5
cdr3_nt: TGTGCCAGCAGCCGGGACTTTGATAGCAATCAGCCCCAGCATTTT
cdr3_aa: CASSRDFDSNQPQHF

clone_size: -
d_call: -
v_call: TRBV6-5
j_call: TRBJ1-2
cdr3_nt: TGTGCCAGCAGTTACAACGCAGGGGAAAGGGTTGGCTACACCTTC
cdr3_aa: CASSYNAGERVGYTF

clone_size: many
d_call: -
v_call: TRBV7-7
j_call: TRBJ2-3
cdr3_nt: TGTGCCAGCAGCGAAGACGGATCTAGCACAGATACGCAGTATTTT
cdr3_aa: CASSEDGSSTDTQYF

clone_size: few
d_call: -
v_call: TRBV4-1
j_call: TRBJ2-5
cdr3_nt: TGCGCCAGCAGCCAATGGGGGGCTGGGAAGACCCAGTACTTC
cdr3_aa: CASSQWGAGKTQYF

clone_size: -
d_call: TRBD2
v_call: TRBV7-3
j_call: TRBJ2-5
cdr3_nt: TGTGCCAGCAGCTTAGCCCCGGGACTAGCTTTAGAGACCCAGTACTTC
cdr3_aa: CASSLAPGLALETQYF

clone_size: -
d_call: -
v_call: TRBV7-9
j_call: TRBJ1-2
cdr3_nt: TGTGCCAGCAGCTTAGAAGCCTATGGCTACACCTTC
cdr3_aa: CASSLEAYGYTF

clone_size: many
d_call: TRBD2
v_call: TRBV7-3
j_call: TRBJ2-1
cdr3_nt: TGTGCCAGCAGCTTAATAGCGGGGGCCCAGAATGAGCAGTTCTTC
cdr3_aa: CASSLIAGAQNEQFF

clone_size: -
d_call: TRBD1
v_call: TRBV12-5
j_call: TRBJ2-7
cdr3_nt: TGTGCTAGTGGTCCGGGACAGGCATACGAGCAGTACTTC
cdr3_aa: CASGPGQAYEQYF

clone_size: -
d_call: -
v_call: TRBV7-2
j_call: TRBJ1-1
cdr3_nt: TGTGCCAGCAGCCGCCTAGGGGGGCCCGAAGCTTTCTTT
cdr3_aa: CASSRLGGPEAFF

clone_size: few
d_call: -
v_call: TRBV6-1
j_call: TRBJ2-7
cdr3_nt: TGTGCCAGCAGCCCCCGCCAGGGGTACGTAACCTACGAGCAGTACTTC
cdr3_aa: CASSPRQGYVTYEQYF

clone_size: few
d_call: -
v_call: TRBV28
j_call: TRBJ1-4
cdr3_nt: TGTGCCAGCAGTTTCACGAGGTTCTCTAATGAAAAACTGTTTTTT
cdr3_aa: CASSFTRFSNEKLFF

clone_size: -
d_call: -
v_call: TRBV6-8
j_call: TRBJ1-1
cdr3_nt: TGTGCCAGCAGTTGGGGGGGGGGCGGAGGTAGGATGAACACTGAAGCTTTCTTT
cdr3_aa: CASSWGGGGGRMNTEAFF

clone_size: -
d_call: TRBD1
v_call: TRBV7-2
j_call: TRBJ2-7
cdr3_nt: TGTGCCAGCAGCGGCGGGACAGGGTCTTACTACGAGCAGTACTTC
cdr3_aa: CASSGGTGSYYEQYF

clone_size: -
d_call: -
v_call: TRBV6-2/TRBV6-3
j_call: TRBJ2-7
cdr3_nt: TGTGCCACCTTGGGACCAGGGGACGAGCAGTACTTC
cdr3_aa: CATLGPGDEQYF

clone_size: -
d_call: -
v_call: TRBV2
j_call: TRBJ1-3
cdr3_nt: TGTGCCAGCAGTGAAGCCACTGGGATAGGAAACACCATATATTTT
cdr3_aa: CASSEATGIGNTIYF

clone_size: many
d_call: -
v_call: TRBV7-6
j_call: TRBJ1-2
cdr3_nt: TGTGCCAGCAGCTTAGATGGCGAAAGGGAGGGGGATGGTGGCTACACCTTC
cdr3_aa: CASSLDGEREGDGGYTF

clone_size: few
d_call: TRBD1
v_call: TRBV7-9
j_call: TRBJ2-5
cdr3_nt: TGTGCCAGCAGCTCGGCAGGGGGCTGGGAGACCCAGTACTTC
cdr3_aa: CASSSAGGWETQYF

clone_size: few
d_call: TRBD1
v_call: TRBV7-6
j_call: TRBJ2-2
cdr3_nt: TGTGCCAGCAGCTTTCCGGGACAGGGGGCCCCGAACACCGGGGAGCTGTTTTTT
cdr3_aa: CASSFPGQGAPNTGELFF

clone_size: -
d_call: -
v_call: TRBV7-8
j_call: TRBJ1-2
cdr3_nt: TGTGCCAGCAGCTCCAGACAGGAGGCTAACTATGGCTACACCTTC
cdr3_aa: CASSSRQEANYGYTF

clone_size: few
d_call: -
v_call: TRBV9
j_call: TRBJ2-1
cdr3_nt: TGTGCCAGCAGCGGGGGATATACAGGAAATGAGCAGTTCTTC
cdr3_aa: CASSGGYTGNEQFF

clone_size: -
d_call: TRBD2
v_call: TRBV19
j_call: TRBJ2-1
cdr3_nt: TGTGCCAGCGACGGGGGGGACTCCTACAATGAGCAGTTCTTC
cdr3_aa: CASDGGDSYNEQFF

clone_size: -
d_call: -
v_call: TRBV2
j_call: TRBJ2-5
cdr3_nt: TGTGCCAGCAGTGATCAGTACCAAGAGACCCAGTACTTC
cdr3_aa: CASSDQYQETQYF

clone_size: many
d_call: TRBD2
v_call: TRBV7-8
j_call: TRBJ2-1
cdr3_nt: TGTGCCAGCAGCTTAGTAGCAGGGACTAGCTCCTACAATGAGCAGTTCTTC
cdr3_aa: CASSLVAGTSSYNEQFF

clone_size: -
d_call: -
v_call: TRBV6-5
j_call: TRBJ1-1
cdr3_nt: TGTGCCAGCAGTTACGGAGGGTCGGGCACTGAAGCTTTCTTT
cdr3_aa: CASSYGGSGTEAFF

clone_size: -
d_call: -
v_call: TRBV5-6
j_call: TRBJ1-2
cdr3_nt: TGTGCCAGCAGCCATAATCCGGACACCATCTATGGCTACACCTTC
cdr3_aa: CASSHNPDTIYGYTF

clone_size: -
d_call: -
v_call: TRBV3-1
j_call: TRBJ1-5
cdr3_nt: TGTGCCAGCAGCCAAGAAAGTAGCAATCAGCCCCAGCATTTT
cdr3_aa: CASSQESSNQPQHF

clone_size: -
d_call: -
v_call: TRBV19
j_call: TRBJ1-2
cdr3_nt: TGTGCCAGTAGTTCCCCGAGGGGGTCGGACTATGGCTACACCTTC
cdr3_aa: CASSSPRGSDYGYTF

clone_size: many
d_call: -
v_call: TRBV6-1
j_call: TRBJ2-7
cdr3_nt: TGTGCCAGCAGTGGTCTAGGGAGTCCCGAGCAGTACTTC
cdr3_aa: CASSGLGSPEQYF

clone_size: few
d_call: -
v_call: TRBV2
j_call: TRBJ1-2
cdr3_nt: TGTGCCAGCAGTGAAGGGGGAGGGCCCTTATGGGGCTACACCTTC
cdr3_aa: CASSEGGGPLWGYTF

clone_size: once
d_call: TRBD1
v_call: TRBV12-3/TRBV12-4
j_call: TRBJ1-3
cdr3_nt: TGTGCCAGCAGTCCAGGACAGGGCTATGGAAACACCATATATTTT
cdr3_aa: CASSPGQGYGNTIYF

clone_size: -
d_call: TRBD2
v_call: TRBV7-9
j_call: TRBJ2-1
cdr3_nt: TGTGCCAGCAGCTTGGAAGGGACTAGCGGGGGGGGGCAGTTCTTC
cdr3_aa: CASSLEGTSGGGQFF